The present T cell receptor beta chain was sequenced within a study of human T cells and chemical hapten exposure. Study-level background: Enrolled patients were predominantly female and had alopecia areata, totalis or universalis.

Time point of the sample: pre-sensitization, week 0. Regarding treatment: therapeutic diphenylcyclopropenone sensitization with weekly scalp DPC. RNA extraction used unfractionated whole blood as the source of total RNA. Per the germline V gene, CDR1 is MDHEN and CDR2 is SYDVKM. This CDR3 is 15 amino acids long. V dropped 2 bases and J dropped 2 bases, with 10 bases sitting between them. The table lists this clonotype with many counts. Its antigen is undetermined. Findings and limits, study-wide: Expanded TCRs produced significantly more large CDR3 similarity clusters than controls did.

Methods used by the authors: Individual samples carried between roughly 23,224 and 750,000 TCRs, with 80,000 to 100,000 as the median. From the RACE reads, TCRdb called clonotypes with MiXCR, one entry per CDR3 protein. In this record, the V and J calls reflect TCRdb's handling and not the investigators' own analysis. The sample holds fewer than 300,000 distinct CDR3 sequences, about 9% seen once. The genes are TRBV28 and TRBJ1-5, with D hard to call. The sequenced sample was whole blood, obtained in connection with sensitization to the hapten diphenylcyclopropenone (DPC). This clonotype originated in a woman between 35 and 50 years old with alopecia areata. Some clones in this sample may be carry-over from other donors' samples. The CDR3 DNA follows: TGTGCCAGCAGTTTAGACTGGGGTCGCAATCAGCCCCAGCATTTT. Amino acid sequence: CASSLDWGRNQPQHF.